This passage covers 21 T cell receptor beta chains from one sample sequenced in a study of shared clonotypes between healthy human individuals. The protocol was immunoSEQ multiplex PCR, while the TCRdb copy is restricted to in-frame clones and leaves out a portion. The sample has about 2 million clones, just under 95% seen once; the top ten hold more than 0.95%. Naive CD8 populations comprised CD45RO-negative cells positively selected for CCR7, excluding terminally differentiated effector memory CD45RA+ cells. Sequenced material: naive CD8+ T cells sorted from blood. These receptors were collected from a man aged 18-30 years in good health.

As concerns this clone: The same CDR3 can be traced to other DNA sequences in this sample. This sequence joins TRBV4-1 and TRBJ2-7; 10 bases fit TRBD1. Germline V gene lookup returns CDR1 MGHRA and CDR2 YSYEKL. The CDR3 is 15 amino acids. Germline trimming cut 1 base from V and 3 bases from J; bases unmatched to any gene: 3. The CDR3 DNA reads TGCGCCAGCAGCCAAGCCGGGACAGGGGACTACGAGCAGTACTTC. Translated, it gives CASSQAGTGDYEQYF.

V is TRBV10-1 and J is TRBJ1-1; 8 positions agree with TRBD1. Germline V gene sequence: CDR1 WNHNN, CDR2 SYGVQD (reference sequence). The CDR3 has 15 residues. The J segment lost 0 bases and the V segment lost 10 bases, leaving 10 bases of the junction unmatched. The CDR3 nucleotides are TGCGCCACCAGACGGGCAGGGGGCTTGAACACTGAAGCTTTCTTT. Translation gives CATRRAGGLNTEAFF.

This chain joins TRBV6-1 and TRBJ1-2; D might be TRBD1 (5 bases). Per the germline V gene, CDR1 is MNHNS and CDR2 is SASEGT. The CDR3 contains 12 residues. V was cut by 6 bases and J by 4 bases, with 9 bases left in between. The CDR3 DNA reads TGTGCCAGCAGCGGGGACCTCTATGGCTACACCTTC. This encodes CASSGDLYGYTF.

This chain uses TRBV10-3 with TRBJ2-1; 8 bases are a match to TRBD2. CDR1 is ENHRY and CDR2 is SYGVKD in the germline V gene. The CDR3 totals 16 residues. Losses at the gene ends were 3 bases for V and 5 bases for J; bases not matched to a gene: 9. The CDR3 bases are TGTGCCATCAGTGAATCTGCCGGGACTAGGGACAATGAGCAGTTCTTC. It encodes CAISESAGTRDNEQFF.

This clone has only one observation. V is TRBV25-1 and J is TRBJ2-1, with 7 bases that match TRBD2. Germline CDR1 reads MGHDK; CDR2 reads SYGVNS. V lost 2 bases to trimming and J lost 8 bases; unmatched junction nucleotides: 3. CDR3 length equals 13 residues. CDR3 region: CASSEEGGDEQFF. The DNA for the CDR3 is TGTGCCAGCAGTGAAGAGGGAGGGGATGAGCAGTTCTTC.

V and J are TRBV4-1 and TRBJ2-1; TRBD1 is a possible D gene (6 bases). This CDR3 is 14 amino acids long. CDR1 and CDR2 from the germline V gene are MGHRA and YSYEKL. Trimming cost V 4 bases and J 4 bases, with 11 bases left between them. CDR3 coding DNA: TGCGCCAGCAGCCCCGGGACACCATACAATGAGCAGTTCTTC. It yields the protein CASSPGTPYNEQFF.

V and J are TRBV9 and TRBJ1-5, with TRBD1 matching over 8 bases. The CDR3 totals 14 residues. The J segment lost 6 bases and the V segment lost 0 bases, leaving 2 bases of the junction unmatched. Germline V gene lookup returns CDR1 SGDLS and CDR2 YYNGEE. CDR3 DNA: TGTGCCAGCAGCGTAGAACAGGGGGGTCAGCCCCAGCATTTT. Translating it yields CASSVEQGGQPQHF.

The chain recombines TRBV7-9 with TRBJ2-7, with D tentatively TRBD1 or TRBD2 (6 bases each). CDR1 is SEHNR, CDR2 FQNEAQ, per germline (reference sequence). V lost 6 bases, J lost 5 bases, and 14 bases lay in between. The CDR3 totals 13 residues. CDR3 nucleotides: TGTGCCAGCAGTGGGGGGCGCGGCGACGAGCAGTACTTC. Protein: CASSGGRGDEQYF. The full variable domain, in which reference TRBV7-9 and TRBJ2-7 provide the parts outside the CDR3, is DTGVSQNPRHKITKRGQNVTFRCDPISEHNRLYWYRQTLGQGPEFLTYFQNEAQLEKSRLLSDRFSAERPKGSFSTLEIQRTEQGDSAMYLCASSGGRGDEQYFGPGTRLTVT.

A remark on this clone: In the same sample, other DNA sequences code for this CDR3. The gene calls are TRBV27 and TRBJ2-7, with 7 nucleotides matching TRBD1. With V trimmed by 5 bases and J by 1 base, 5 bases remained unmatched. The CDR3 runs to 14 residues. The germline V gene has CDR1 MNHEY and CDR2 SMNVEV (reference sequence). CDR3 region: CASSPWTGSYEQYF. The CDR3 DNA follows: TGTGCCAGCAGTCCGTGGACAGGATCCTACGAGCAGTACTTC.

Notes on this clone: The junction does not match germline at one end; this may be a read error. The chain recombines TRBV11-2 with TRBJ2-7; perhaps TRBD2 as D (5 bases). The CDR3 has 16 residues. Per germline, CDR1 SGHAT and CDR2 FQNNGV. Here the CDR3 reads CASSPQPGGPQYAQYF. The CDR3 nucleotides are TGTGCCAGCAGCCCACAACCCGGCGGGCCCCAGTACGCGCAGTACTTC.

Concerning this clone itself: At the DNA level, this CDR3 is encoded by other sequences in the same sample as well. The chain couples TRBV27 to TRBJ2-7; perhaps TRBD2 as D (5 bases). V was shortened by 6 bases and J by 4 bases, with 13 bases between the two germline ends. The length of the CDR3 is 13 residues. Germline V gene lookup returns CDR1 MNHEY and CDR2 SMNVEV (reference sequence). CDR3 in amino acids: CASSPGRGYEQYF. For the CDR3, the DNA is TGTGCCAGCAGCCCTGGACGGGGATACGAGCAGTACTTC.

The chain links TRBV14 to TRBJ1-3; D remains ambiguous. The CDR3 loop spans 14 amino acids. Per the germline V gene, CDR1 is SGHDN and CDR2 is FVKESK. V lost 6 bases and J 0 bases, leaving 9 bases between the germline ends. The CDR3 coding sequence is TGTGCCAGCAGGATGGTGGACTCTGGAAACACCATATATTTT. Its translation is CASRMVDSGNTIYF.

This rearrangement joins TRBV27 to TRBJ2-3, with a weak D call TRBD2 (6 bases). Germline lookup yields CDR1 MNHEY and CDR2 SMNVEV (reference sequence). With 7 bases removed from V and 5 bases from J, the gap between germline ends came to 10 bases. The CDR3 loop spans 12 amino acids. For the CDR3, the DNA is TGTGCCAGCACGGACGGGGGAGATACGCAGTATTTT. Protein: CASTDGGDTQYF.

The chain is built from TRBV2 and TRBJ1-3; no reliable D call. Trimming shortened V by 9 bases and J by 2 bases, and 5 bases separated the two germline ends. In germline, CDR1 is SNHLY, CDR2 FYNNEI. CDR3 length equals 11 residues. CDR3 residues: CARRTGNTIYF. CDR3 nucleotide sequence: TGTGCCAGAAGAACTGGAAACACCATATATTTT.

In this sample, this clone turned up once. The chain links TRBV4-1 to TRBJ1-2; TRBD1 is a possible D gene (5 bases). V lost 0 bases, J lost 4 bases, and 12 bases lay in between. Germline CDR1 MGHRA, CDR2 YSYEKL. The CDR3 is 15 amino acids. CDR3 DNA: TGCGCCAGCAGCCAAGAGGCGCGGGGGAGCTATGGCTACACCTTC. It encodes CASSQEARGSYGYTF.

This clone occurred once. The chain uses TRBV4-1 and TRBJ1-1, with 7 bases that match TRBD1. Germline values: CDR1 MGHRA, CDR2 YSYEKL. With V trimmed by 4 bases and J by 4 bases, 6 bases remained unmatched. This CDR3 contains 14 residues. The CDR3 region has the DNA TGCGCCAGCAGCCTCAGGGGGACAATCACTGAAGCTTTCTTT. It encodes CASSLRGTITEAFF.

The rearrangement uses TRBV29-1 and TRBJ2-1; TRBD1 matches at 7 bases. Trimming took 7 bases from V and 3 from J; bases not matched to a gene: 12. CDR3 length equals 15 residues. Germline V lookup: CDR1 SQVTM, CDR2 ANQGSEA. The CDR3 region has the DNA TGCAGCGGTGTTCTTTGGGACAGCCACTACAATGAGCAGTTCTTC. It encodes CSGVLWDSHYNEQFF.

V usage is TRBV6-5 and J usage is TRBJ2-5, with 8 positions matching TRBD1. V was pared by 8 bases and J by 6 bases, with 5 bases of the junction left unmatched. CDR3 size: 12 residues. Germline assignment: CDR1 MNHEY and CDR2 SVGAGI. CDR3 nucleotide sequence: TGTGCCAGCGCTGACAGGGGTCAGACCCAGTACTTC. Amino acid sequence: CASADRGQTQYF.

Of note for this clone: One end of the junction does not line up with germline, which may come from a read error. The chain combines TRBV10-2 with TRBJ2-1; TRBD2 matches at 8 bases. Germline loops: CDR1 WSHSY, CDR2 SAAADI. The CDR3 runs 14 residues. Here the CDR3 reads CAISSGNSYNEQFF. In nucleotides, the CDR3 is TGCGCCATCAGTAGCGGGAACTCCTACAATGAGCAGTTCTTC.

The chain couples TRBV12-5 to TRBJ1-6, with a possible D match to TRBD1 (5 bases). This CDR3 has 16 residues. The germline V and J ends were trimmed by 0 bases and 2 bases, with 8 bases remaining between them. Germline V gene sequence: CDR1 LGHNT, CDR2 FRNRAP. CDR3 residues: CASGLVPGTYNSPLHF. The CDR3 nucleotides are TGTGCTAGTGGTTTGGTACCAGGGACCTATAATTCACCCCTCCACTTT.

The CDR3 is CASSIGTSGEETQYF. The CDR3 region has the DNA TGTGCCAGTAGTATCGGGACTAGCGGGGAAGAGACCCAGTACTTC. V gene TRBV19 combines with J gene TRBJ2-5; 13 nucleotides align to TRBD2. Germline V lookup: CDR1 LNHDA, CDR2 SQIVND (reference sequence). This CDR3 comprises 15 residues. V was pared by 3 bases and J by 3 bases, with 1 base of the junction left unmatched.